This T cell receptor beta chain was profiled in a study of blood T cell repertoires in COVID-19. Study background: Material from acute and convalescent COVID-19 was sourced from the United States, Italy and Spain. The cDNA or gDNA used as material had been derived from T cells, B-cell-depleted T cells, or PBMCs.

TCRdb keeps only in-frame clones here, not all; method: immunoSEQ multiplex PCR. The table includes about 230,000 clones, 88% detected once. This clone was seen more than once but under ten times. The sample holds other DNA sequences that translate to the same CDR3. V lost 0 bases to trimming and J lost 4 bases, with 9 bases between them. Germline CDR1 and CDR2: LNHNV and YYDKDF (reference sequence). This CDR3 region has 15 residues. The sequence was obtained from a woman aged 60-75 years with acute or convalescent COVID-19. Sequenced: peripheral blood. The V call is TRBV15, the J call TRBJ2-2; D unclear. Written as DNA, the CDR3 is TGTGCCACCAGCAGAGATGGCAGGATCACCGGGGAGCTGTTTTTT. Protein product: CATSRDGRITGELFF.